Presented here are 16 T cell receptor beta chains from one specimen sequenced in a study of T cell changes during pregnancy in multiple sclerosis. TCRdb's copy holds only in-frame clones and misses some; the assay was immunoSEQ multiplex PCR. The sample holds about 59,000 clones, around 95% seen once. The source was CD4+ T cells from peripheral blood mononuclear cells, collected before pregnancy. All receptors come from a female donor with multiple sclerosis, enrolled in a pregnancy study.

The chain carries TRBV11-2 and TRBJ2-4; 8 bases match TRBD2. Looked up from germline, CDR1 is SGHAT and CDR2 is FQNNGV. V trimming: 5 bases; J trimming: 0 bases; junction bases outside the gene matches: 3. This CDR3 is built from 15 residues. As DNA, the CDR3 is TGTGCCAGCAGCGAAACTAGCGGAGCCAAAAACATTCAGTACTTC. Residues: CASSETSGAKNIQYF.

The chain links TRBV7-6 to TRBJ2-1, with D hard to call. Germline CDR1 SGHVS, CDR2 FNYEAQ. The V and J ends lost 1 base and 6 bases respectively, with 16 bases between them. The CDR3 contains 16 residues. The chain's CDR3 is CASSLGVFFGGNEQFF. Written as DNA, the CDR3 is TGTGCCAGCAGCTTAGGGGTCTTCTTTGGCGGCAATGAGCAGTTCTTC.

The chain links TRBV30 to TRBJ1-2; 8 bases are a match to TRBD1. There are 13 residues in the CDR3. Germline assignment: CDR1 GTSNPN and CDR2 SVGIG (reference sequence). Trimming removed 6 bases from V and 3 bases from J; junction bases left unmatched: 6. This chain's CDR3 is CACTDRGDYGYTF. In nucleotides, the CDR3 is TGTGCCTGTACCGACAGGGGTGACTATGGCTACACCTTC.

The chain joins TRBV19 to TRBJ2-1; a possible D gene is TRBD1 (5 bases). This CDR3 is 17 amino acids long. V gave up 3 bases and J gave up 2 bases, with 17 bases separating them. Germline values: CDR1 LNHDA, CDR2 SQIVND (reference sequence). The CDR3 loop is CASSIPRQTSTYNEQFF. CDR3 sequence (DNA): TGTGCCAGTAGTATCCCTAGACAGACCTCAACCTACAATGAGCAGTTCTTC.

The rearrangement uses TRBV5-1 and TRBJ2-7; 7 bases are a match to TRBD2. V was pared by 2 bases and J by 0 bases, with 5 bases of the junction left unmatched. The CDR3 spans 15 residues. Per germline, CDR1 SGHRS and CDR2 YFSETQ. CDR3 loop: CASSFFGGSSYEQYF. The CDR3 DNA is TGCGCCAGCAGCTTCTTCGGCGGGAGCTCCTACGAGCAGTACTTC.

This chain links TRBV18 with TRBJ2-7; 7 bases match TRBD1. The CDR3 contains 15 residues. Per germline, CDR1 KGHSH and CDR2 LQKENI. The V gene end was trimmed by 6 bases and the J gene end by 2 bases; junction bases not matched to a gene: 10. CDR3 coding DNA: TGTGCCAGCTCCCTCGGGACAGCTTCCCCCTACGAGCAGTACTTC. Amino acids: CASSLGTASPYEQYF.

The chain couples TRBV28 to TRBJ2-1; TRBD2 agrees at 10 bases. Per germline, CDR1 MDHEN and CDR2 SYDVKM. The CDR3 covers 15 residues. V lost 4 bases and J lost 5; bases outside the gene matches: 5. This chain's CDR3 is CASSSLAGDHNEQFF. CDR3 coding DNA: TGTGCCAGCAGTTCTCTAGCGGGAGACCACAATGAGCAGTTCTTC.

This chain joins TRBV10-1 and TRBJ2-6; 9 bases are a match to TRBD1. V lost 5 bases to trimming and J lost 0 bases; unmatched junction nucleotides: 8. Germline V lookup: CDR1 WNHNN, CDR2 SYGVQD (reference sequence). This CDR3 is built from 18 residues. CDR3 region: CASSNRDRVPSGANVLTF. The CDR3 nucleotides are TGCGCCAGCAGTAACCGGGACAGGGTCCCCTCTGGGGCCAACGTCCTGACTTTC.

This clone was seen only once. The V call is TRBV5-6, the J call TRBJ2-7, with 15 nucleotides matching TRBD2. V shed 2 bases and J 5 bases; nucleotides not matched to a gene: 8. Germline V gene data show CDR1 as SGHDT and CDR2 as YYEEEE. CDR3 length: 17 residues. The CDR3 DNA reads as TGTGCCAGCAGCTTAACCGTCGGACTAGCGGGAGGGCACGAGCAGTACTTC. This gives the protein CASSLTVGLAGGHEQYF.

As DNA, the CDR3 is TGTGCCAGTAGTATAGGCACAAAGAACTATGGCTACACCTTC. This translates into CASSIGTKNYGYTF. The chain combines TRBV19 with TRBJ1-2, with D unresolved. V dropped 1 base and J dropped 2 bases, with 8 bases sitting between them. The CDR3 spans 14 residues. Germline CDR1 reads LNHDA; CDR2 reads SQIVND (reference sequence).

V and J are TRBV9 and TRBJ2-1; D may be TRBD2 (5 bases). CDR1 is SGDLS and CDR2 is YYNGEE in the germline V gene. The CDR3 consists of 15 residues. The V gene lost 4 bases and the J gene lost 3 bases, with 14 bases spanning the gap. The CDR3 nucleotides are TGTGCCAGCAGCCCGGTAGAGCGGATCTACAATGAGCAGTTCTTC. Its protein is CASSPVERIYNEQFF.

This clone was seen a single time. The chain joins TRBV12-5 to TRBJ2-7; D is perhaps TRBD1 (6 bases). The CDR3 has 15 residues. V shed 0 bases and J shed 3 bases, with 12 bases lying between them. CDR1 LGHNT and CDR2 FRNRAP come from the germline V gene. The CDR3: CASGLVVDRYYEQYF. The DNA for the CDR3 is TGTGCTAGTGGTTTGGTAGTGGACAGATACTACGAGCAGTACTTC.

The chain links TRBV21-1 to TRBJ1-2. TRBV21-1 represents a pseudogene. The CDR3 length is 8 residues. Here the CDR3 reads CARCSYTF. The DNA for the CDR3 is TGTGCCAGGTGTAGCTACACCTTC.

This CDR3 is CASSQEITSGRPDSYEQYF. The CDR3 coding sequence is TGCGCCAGCAGCCAAGAGATAACTAGCGGGAGGCCCGACTCCTACGAGCAGTACTTC. The rearrangement joins TRBV4-1 to TRBJ2-7, with TRBD2 matching 12 bases. With 0 bases clipped from V and 0 bases from J, the junction kept 9 bases outside the gene matches. This CDR3 comprises 19 residues. CDR1 and CDR2 from the germline V gene are MGHRA and YSYEKL.

V and J are TRBV5-6 and TRBJ1-5; possible D gene TRBD1, 6 bases. CDR3 length: 13 amino acids. In germline, CDR1 is SGHDT, CDR2 YYEEEE. The V and J ends lost 0 bases and 9 bases respectively, with 10 bases between them. CDR3 protein: CASSLDRATPQHF. CDR3 bases: TGTGCCAGCAGCTTGGACAGGGCGACGCCCCAGCATTTT.

V gene TRBV28 combines with J gene TRBJ2-1; D is undetermined. Germline V gene data show CDR1 as MDHEN and CDR2 as SYDVKM. The CDR3 consists of 12 residues. V dropped 5 bases and J dropped 9 bases, with 11 bases sitting between them. DNA of the CDR3: TGTGCCAGCAGTCAACCCCTAAGTGAGCAGTTCTTC. Its translation is CASSQPLSEQFF.